The 20 T cell receptor beta chains below come from one sample, sequenced in a study of cytomegalovirus exposure and HLA in healthy donors. Repertoires were generated with immunoSEQ multiplex PCR, while TCRdb's copy carries only in-frame clones and drops some. The profile covers about 150,000 clones, with 80% to 95% appearing a single time and 0.6% to 0.8% taken by the ten largest. The source material was PBMCs. These receptors all come from a man between 18 and 35 years old in good health and CMV-seronegative.

As DNA, the CDR3 is TGTGCCAGCAGCTTAACGGCGGGATTCTCCTACGAGCAGTACGTC. Its protein product is CASSLTAGFSYEQYV. This chain uses TRBV7-8 with TRBJ2-7; D perhaps matches TRBD2 (6 bases). V lost 2 bases, J lost 0 bases, and 11 bases lay in between. The CDR3 extends over 15 amino acids. The V gene's germline CDR1 is SGHVS and CDR2 FQNEAQ.

The chain couples TRBV5-1 to TRBJ2-2; D unresolved. CDR3 length: 14 amino acids. Trimming removed 2 bases from V and 1 base from J, with 6 bases in between. Germline-derived CDR1 and CDR2 are SGHRS and YFSETQ. The CDR3 DNA is TGCGCCAGCAGCTTTAGAAGGAACACCGGGGAGCTGTTTTTT. Protein: CASSFRRNTGELFF. Filled out from reference TRBV5-1 and TRBJ2-2, the complete variable domain reads KAGVTQTPRYLIKTRGQQVTLSCSPISGHRSVSWYQQTPGQGLQFLFEYFSETQRNKGNFPGRFSGRQFSNSRSEMNVSTLELGDSALYLCASSFRRNTGELFFGEGSRLTVL.

The V call is TRBV19, the J call TRBJ1-4, with D possibly matching TRBD1 (5 bases). V shed 7 bases and J shed 7 bases, with 22 bases lying between them. Germline V gives CDR1 LNHDA, CDR2 SQIVND (reference sequence). This CDR3 spans 16 amino acids. The CDR3 protein is CASTHLLPQGGEKLFF. Written as DNA, the CDR3 is TGTGCCAGTACCCATCTCCTCCCGCAGGGAGGTGAAAAACTGTTTTTT.

This clone was seen just once. The chain has TRBV11-2 and TRBJ2-7; D might be TRBD1 (6 bases). CDR3 length equals 14 residues. Germline loops: CDR1 SGHAT, CDR2 FQNNGV. Between the trimmed V and J ends, which lost 3 bases and 3 bases, there was a span of 12 bases. CDR3 nucleotide sequence: TGTGCCAGCAGCTTGGGGGCTGGGAACTACGAGCAGTACGTC. Translation: CASSLGAGNYEQYV.

This clone was seen a few times. The chain recombines TRBV18 with TRBJ2-5; possible D gene TRBD1, 5 bases. V lost 2 bases and J 1 base, leaving 11 bases between the germline ends. Germline loops: CDR1 KGHSH, CDR2 LQKENI. This CDR3 comprises 15 residues. The CDR3 coding sequence is TGTGCCAGCTCACCATTAGGGGCTTCCCAAGAGACCCAGTACTTC. Translating gives CASSPLGASQETQYF.

The J gene is TRBJ1-2, the V gene TRBV30; unclear D gene. Trimming shortened V by 8 bases and J by 8 bases, and 12 bases separated the two germline ends. Looked up from germline, CDR1 is GTSNPN and CDR2 is SVGIG (reference sequence). The CDR3 is 10 amino acids. The CDR3 spells CANAGVGYTF. In nucleotides, the CDR3 is TGTGCCAACGCCGGGGTCGGCTACACCTTC.

V gene TRBV9 combines with J gene TRBJ2-3; TRBD2 matches at 11 bases. V shed 4 bases, J shed 2 bases, and the junction held 3 bases outside the gene matches. Germline V gene lookup returns CDR1 SGDLS and CDR2 YYNGEE. CDR3 length: 15 residues. The CDR3 sequence: CASSQLAGVTDTQYF. The CDR3 nucleotides are TGTGCCAGCAGCCAACTAGCGGGGGTCACAGATACGCAGTATTTT. The full variable domain, its missing parts supplied by reference TRBV9 and TRBJ2-3, is DSGVTQTPKHLITATGQRVTLRCSPRSGDLSVYWYQQSLDQGLQFLIQYYNGEERAKGNILERFSAQQFPDLHSELNLSSLELGDSALYFCASSQLAGVTDTQYFGPGTRLTVL.

This clone was seen more than once but under ten times. V usage is TRBV18 and J usage is TRBJ1-2; 11 nucleotides agree with TRBD1. This CDR3 is built from 17 residues. CDR1 and CDR2 from the germline V gene are KGHSH and LQKENI. With 2 bases clipped from V and 1 base from J, the junction kept 6 bases outside the gene matches. CDR3 in amino acids: CASSPWTGGDLNYGYTF. The CDR3 bases are TGTGCCAGCTCACCATGGACAGGGGGCGACCTTAACTATGGCTACACCTTC.

V usage is TRBV5-1 and J usage is TRBJ1-2; D is ambiguous. Looked up from germline, CDR1 is SGHRS and CDR2 is YFSETQ. V lost 5 bases, J lost 2 bases, and 13 bases lay in between. This CDR3 has 14 residues. Here the CDR3 DNA reads TGCGCCAGCAGGATATCGGGTCTAAACTATGGCTACACCTTC. Protein: CASRISGLNYGYTF.

The chain joins TRBV9 to TRBJ2-7; 9 nucleotides agree with TRBD1. After removal of 4 bases from V and 2 bases from J, the junction contained 13 bases not matched to a gene. The CDR3 length is 17 residues. Per germline, CDR1 SGDLS and CDR2 YYNGEE. The DNA for the CDR3 is TGTGCCAGCAGCCCCCAGGTCGGAGGGACAGGGACCTACGAGCAGTACTTC. It specifies CASSPQVGGTGTYEQYF. Full variable domain (rest looked up from reference TRBV9 and TRBJ2-7): DSGVTQTPKHLITATGQRVTLRCSPRSGDLSVYWYQQSLDQGLQFLIQYYNGEERAKGNILERFSAQQFPDLHSELNLSSLELGDSALYFCASSPQVGGTGTYEQYFGPGTRLTVT.

This clone showed up just once. The chain carries TRBV4-3 and TRBJ1-4, with 8 bases matching TRBD1. The CDR3 sequence is 13 residues long. Germline CDR1 LGHNA, CDR2 YSLEER. The junction had 7 bases not matched to a gene; V was cut back by 6 bases and J by 10 bases. This chain's CDR3 is CASRKTGARKLFF. In nucleotides, the CDR3 is TGCGCCAGCAGAAAGACAGGGGCGCGAAAACTGTTTTTT.

The chain recombines TRBV6-1 with TRBJ2-1; 7 positions match TRBD2. The germline V gene has CDR1 MNHNS and CDR2 SASEGT. Germline trimming cut 4 bases from V and 9 bases from J; bases unmatched to any gene: 3. There are 12 residues in the CDR3. In DNA form, the CDR3 reads TGTGCCAGCAGTGTGGGGGGGGGTGAGCAGTTCTTC. This codes for CASSVGGGEQFF.

The chain employs TRBV15 and TRBJ2-1; TRBD2 agrees at 9 bases. Germline-derived CDR1 and CDR2 are LNHNV and YYDKDF (reference sequence). After removal of 1 base from V and 5 bases from J, the junction contained 3 bases not matched to a gene. The CDR3 contains 15 residues. The CDR3 DNA reads as TGTGCCACCAGCAGAGGGGGGACTAGCAACAATGAGCAGTTCTTC. Translated: CATSRGGTSNNEQFF. Using reference TRBV15 and TRBJ2-1 for the parts outside the CDR3, the full variable domain is DAMVIQNPRYQVTQFGKPVTLSCSQTLNHNVMYWYQQKSSQAPKLLFHYYDKDFNNEADTPDNFQSRRPNTSFCFLDIRSPGLGDTAMYLCATSRGGTSNNEQFFGPGTRLTVL.

This clone was counted many times. The chain uses TRBV6-1 and TRBJ1-5; 8 bases fit TRBD1. CDR1 is MNHNS, CDR2 SASEGT, per germline. CDR3 size: 13 residues. V dropped 6 bases and J dropped 6; count of bases not matched to a gene: 4. The CDR3 bases are TGTGCCAGCAGGGACAGGGAAAGTCAGCCCCAGCATTTT. It encodes CASRDRESQPQHF.

The chain uses TRBV30 and TRBJ2-3, with 8 bases that match TRBD2. The J segment lost 7 bases and the V segment lost 0 bases, leaving 18 bases of the junction unmatched. Germline V CDR1 and CDR2: GTSNPN, SVGIG (reference sequence). The CDR3 consists of 18 residues. The CDR3 loop is CAWSVFGGRPVAGNTQYF. DNA for the CDR3: TGTGCCTGGAGTGTATTCGGCGGGAGGCCTGTCGCAGGGAATACGCAGTATTTT.

The count of this clone is one. The chain has TRBV4-1 and TRBJ2-5; TRBD2 aligns across 8 bases. The germline CDR1 and CDR2 sequences are MGHRA and YSYEKL. CDR3 length equals 17 residues. The V and J ends lost 0 bases and 2 bases, in that order; junction bases with no gene match: 8. CDR3 sequence (DNA): TGCGCCAGCAGCCAAGATCAGGCGGGGGGCCTACAAGAGACCCAGTACTTC. It specifies CASSQDQAGGLQETQYF.

The chain carries TRBV7-2 and TRBJ2-5; 8 bases align to TRBD2. Trimming at V came to 4 bases and at J to 5 bases, leaving 9 bases not matched to a gene. This CDR3 has 15 residues. Germline V gives CDR1 SGHTA, CDR2 FQGNSA. The CDR3 sequence is CASSSVAGSGETQYF. CDR3 bases: TGTGCCAGCAGCTCCGTAGCGGGAAGTGGGGAGACCCAGTACTTC. The entire variable domain, with the rest obtained from reference TRBV7-2 and TRBJ2-5, is as follows: GAGVSQSPSNKVTEKGKDVELRCDPISGHTALYWYRQSLGQGLEFLIYFQGNSAPDKSGLPSDRFSAERTGGSVSTLTIQRTQQEDSAVYLCASSSVAGSGETQYFGPGTRLLVL.

The chain carries TRBV5-4 and TRBJ1-1; 7 bases agree with TRBD1. V trimming: 0 bases; J trimming: 4 bases; junction bases outside the gene matches: 6. CDR1 and CDR2 from the germline V gene are SGHNT and YYREEE (reference sequence). The CDR3 covers 15 residues. CDR3 residues: CASSLDRGGGTEAFF. Here the CDR3 DNA reads TGTGCCAGCAGCTTGGACAGGGGAGGAGGCACTGAAGCTTTCTTT.

A single count supports this clone. The chain carries TRBV10-2 and TRBJ2-1, with 9 bases that match TRBD1. The CDR3 runs to 14 residues. Unmatched junction bases numbered 4, after V lost 6 bases and J lost 4 bases. Germline lookup yields CDR1 WSHSY and CDR2 SAAADI. For the CDR3, the DNA is TGCGCCAGCAGGGGACAGGGAGGTTACAATGAGCAGTTCTTC. Protein: CASRGQGGYNEQFF.

This rearrangement joins TRBV6-1 to TRBJ2-3; TRBD2 aligns across 11 bases. After removal of 4 bases from V and 5 bases from J, the junction contained 8 bases not matched to a gene. Per the germline V gene, CDR1 is MNHNS and CDR2 is SASEGT. The CDR3 loop spans 16 amino acids. In DNA form, the CDR3 reads TGTGCCAGCAGTGGCGGTAGCGGGAGGGCGGTAGATACGCAGTATTTT. It encodes CASSGGSGRAVDTQYF.